The 8 T cell receptor beta chains in this list originate from one sample, sequenced in a study of CD8 T cells in ankylosing spondylitis. TCRdb re-derived calls from the 5' RACE reads in MiXCR, one entry per CDR3 protein. This table holds 150,000 to 200,000 distinct CDR3 sequences, roughly 10% found once. Sequencing was carried out using blood, either unsorted or a sorted T cell fraction (not recorded which). All receptors come from a male donor with ankylosing spondylitis or in good health (not recorded which).

This clonotype was detected a few times. V usage is TRBV6-5 and J usage is TRBJ1-6, with D tentatively TRBD1 (5 bases). V lost 2 bases, J lost 10 bases, and 12 bases lay in between. The CDR3 is 14 residues long. CDR1 MNHEY and CDR2 SVGAGI come from the germline V gene. The CDR3 loop reads CASSYALGESPLHF. CDR3 nucleotide sequence: TGTGCCAGCAGTTACGCTTTAGGGGAGTCACCCCTCCACTTT.

This clonotype appeared a few times. V and J are TRBV10-3 and TRBJ2-2; D is perhaps TRBD1 or TRBD2 (5 bases each). The CDR3 has 15 residues. Trimming pared 8 bases from V and 2 bases from J, leaving 15 bases between. Germline CDR1 reads ENHRY; CDR2 reads SYGVKD. The CDR3 region has the DNA TGTGCCATCTCTGACCGGGACGACAACACCGGGGAGCTGTTTTTT. It encodes CAISDRDDNTGELFF.

This clonotype has a count of ten or more. This sequence joins TRBV5-1 and TRBJ1-2, with D hard to call. The V end lost 2 bases, the J end lost 8 bases, and 13 bases lay between the germline ends. The CDR3 runs to 13 residues. CDR1 is SGHRS and CDR2 is YFSETQ in the germline V gene. DNA for the CDR3: TGCGCCAGCAGCTTAGAGAGTAACTGGGGCTACACCTTC. It codes for CASSLESNWGYTF.

This clonotype was seen a handful of times. The chain is built from TRBV7-9 and TRBJ1-1; D is unclear. CDR3 length equals 11 residues. Per the germline V gene, CDR1 is SEHNR and CDR2 is FQNEAQ (reference sequence). V lost 5 bases and J lost 5, with 6 bases in between. The CDR3 sequence: CASSPYTEAFF. CDR3 sequence (DNA): TGTGCCAGCAGCCCGTATACTGAAGCTTTCTTT.

This clonotype has at least ten counts. The chain uses TRBV5-1 and TRBJ1-1; a possible D gene is TRBD1 (5 bases). V was cut by 4 bases and J by 1 base, with 17 bases left in between. Germline V gene data show CDR1 as SGHRS and CDR2 as YFSETQ. The CDR3 is 16 residues long. CDR3 in amino acids: CASSPGHGSSNTEAFF. The CDR3 nucleotides read TGCGCCAGCAGCCCAGGACATGGGTCGTCGAACACTGAAGCTTTCTTT.

At least ten counts were recorded for this clonotype. The V and J genes are TRBV10-3 and TRBJ1-1; 9 positions agree with TRBD1. The V gene end was trimmed by 4 bases and the J gene end by 3 bases; junction bases not matched to a gene: 0. CDR3 length: 13 amino acids. Germline CDR1 reads ENHRY; CDR2 reads SYGVKD. The CDR3 DNA reads as TGTGCCATCAGTGGGACAGGGGACACTGAAGCTTTCTTT. Translation gives CAISGTGDTEAFF.

In nucleotides, the CDR3 is TGTGCCAGCAGCCCACCGGGACTAGCGGGGCACGGGGAGCTGTTTTTT. This encodes CASSPPGLAGHGELFF. The V gene is TRBV14, the J gene TRBJ2-2, with TRBD2 matching over 13 bases. The CDR3 covers 16 residues. V lost 4 bases to trimming and J lost 7 bases; unmatched junction nucleotides: 6. The V gene's germline CDR1 is SGHDN and CDR2 FVKESK.

This clonotype occurred a few times. This chain links TRBV5-1 with TRBJ2-7, with D possibly TRBD2 on 5 matching bases. The CDR3 extends over 15 amino acids. The V gene lost 4 bases and the J gene lost 7 bases, with 21 bases spanning the gap. Germline CDR1 is SGHRS and CDR2 is YFSETQ. The CDR3 DNA follows: TGCGCCAGCAGCCCCGGGGTGGCGGCCGAGGGTGAGCAGTACTTC. Translation gives CASSPGVAAEGEQYF.